This T cell receptor (beta chain) was found in a study of identical twins. General observations from the study: Beta out-of-frame sequences displayed a weaker excess of sharing between twins. Excess low generation probability was seen in twin-shared out-of-frame alpha sequences.

Points on this clonotype: The antigen remains unidentified.

V lost 5 bases to trimming and J lost 4 bases, with 14 bases between them. Germline lookup yields CDR1 SEHNR and CDR2 FQNEAQ (reference sequence). The length of the CDR3 is 14 residues. TCRdb analysed the 5' RACE reads with MiXCR anew, one entry per CDR3 protein. The repertoire consists of about 690,000 distinct CDR3 sequences, with approximately 22% occurring once and the leading ten covering 4% to 5.5%. These data are also associated with another study on T cells expressing NK-cell markers.

This TCR was recovered from a woman aged 18 to 35 in good health. The sequencing sample was made of PBMCs. J is TRBJ1-2 and V is TRBV7-9; TRBD1 is a possible D gene (5 bases). CDR3 sequence (DNA): TGTGCCAGCAGCCTAGGGGACGTCCTCTATGGCTACACCTTC. Translated, it gives CASSLGDVLYGYTF.